The source of this T cell receptor (beta chain) is a study of cytomegalovirus exposure and HLA in healthy donors. Study in general: Of approximately 400 genotyped donors, about 80% clustered with self-reported Caucasian donors.

PCR primers comprised 60 Vbeta and 13 Jbeta primers. The data were produced by immunoSEQ multiplex PCR, yet TCRdb's version contains in-frame clones alone and is incomplete. Its table lists about 39,000 clones. V gave up 4 bases and J gave up 4 bases, with 13 bases separating them. The CDR3 extends over 15 amino acids. Germline V lookup: CDR1 PRHDT, CDR2 FYEKMQ (reference sequence). The clonotype was recovered from a woman aged 25 to 39 in good health and CMV-seropositive. V and J are TRBV13 and TRBJ2-2; a possible D gene is TRBD1 (6 bases). Material: PBMCs. CDR3 sequence reads: CASSWGRGGTGELFF. The CDR3 nucleotides are TGTGCCAGCAGCTGGGGGCGCGGTGGCACCGGGGAGCTGTTTTTT.